This T cell receptor beta chain was identified in a study of patients and donors after allogeneic stem cell transplantation. The germline V gene encodes CDR1 MNHNS and CDR2 SASEGT. The length of the CDR3 is 12 residues. V dropped 6 bases and J dropped 6; count of bases not matched to a gene: 4. TCRdb re-derived calls from the RT-PCR reads in MiXCR, one entry per CDR3 protein. The sample shows 920,000 or so distinct CDR3 sequences, 18% of them seen only once. This clonotype showed up just a few times. Sequenced: blood, either unsorted or a sorted T cell fraction (not recorded which). The chain recombines TRBV6-1 with TRBJ1-2; the match to TRBD1 covers 7 bases. This receptor was identified in a human donor who was either an allogeneic HSCT recipient or a stem cell or donor lymphocyte infusion donor (not recorded which). It is not recorded whose cells these are; they may come from a transplant donor. CDR3 nucleotides: TGTGCCAGCAGGGGGACAGACCATGGCTACACCTTC. Its translation is CASRGTDHGYTF.